Listed here are 7 T cell receptor beta chains from one sample, sequenced in a study of blood T cell repertoires in COVID-19. Repertoires were generated with immunoSEQ multiplex PCR, while TCRdb's copy carries only in-frame clones and drops some. This table has around 160,000 clones, around nine tenths appearing once. Sequences were obtained from PBMCs or T cells enriched from blood (not recorded which). The receptors were gathered from a young woman with acute COVID-19.

The J gene is TRBJ1-2, the V gene TRBV29-1; 10 bases line up with TRBD1. The CDR3 length is 16 residues. V dropped 7 bases and J dropped 4; count of bases not matched to a gene: 15. Per the germline V gene, CDR1 is SQVTM and CDR2 is ANQGSEA. This chain's CDR3 is CSASGDRGPTSYGYTF. The CDR3 DNA reads TGCAGCGCAAGCGGGGACAGGGGTCCTACTTCCTATGGCTACACCTTC.

The gene calls are TRBV18 and TRBJ1-4; possibly TRBD1 for D (5 bases). The CDR3 is 16 amino acids. The germline V gene has CDR1 KGHSH and CDR2 LQKENI. V lost 4 bases and J 8 bases, leaving 20 bases between the germline ends. The CDR3 DNA reads as TGTGCCAGCTCACGGCAGGGCCCAGGGTATGGGGAAAAACTGTTTTTT. Protein: CASSRQGPGYGEKLFF.

This clone appeared a single time. The chain joins TRBV6-5 to TRBJ2-5; 8 nucleotides agree with TRBD1. The CDR3 has 14 residues. Germline values: CDR1 MNHEY, CDR2 SVGAGI. V gave up 0 bases and J gave up 5 bases; unmatched junction bases: 2. The CDR3 reads CASSYSSGGETQYF. As DNA, the CDR3 is TGTGCCAGCAGTTACTCGTCAGGGGGCGAGACCCAGTACTTC.

A note on this clone: Its ends do not fully match the called genes, so a read error is possible. The chain employs TRBV7-7 and TRBJ2-5; 9 nucleotides line up with TRBD2. This CDR3 spans 15 amino acids. CDR1 is SSHAT, CDR2 FNYEAQ, per germline (reference sequence). The CDR3 loop reads CASSERAGGQETQYF. For the CDR3, the DNA is TGTGCTAGCAGCGAACGAGCGGGAGGCCAAGAGACCCAGTACTTC.

This sequence joins TRBV7-8 and TRBJ2-7; 7 positions agree with TRBD1. Germline CDR1 is SGHVS and CDR2 is FQNEAQ. Trimming cost V 1 base and J 5 bases; bases outside gene matches: 5. This CDR3 has 14 amino acids. The CDR3 here is CASSLEGAADEQYF. The DNA for the CDR3 is TGTGCCAGCAGCTTAGAGGGGGCGGCGGACGAGCAGTACTTC.

The J gene is TRBJ2-2, the V gene TRBV2; TRBD1 matches 10 bases. Germline assignment: CDR1 SNHLY and CDR2 FYNNEI. The CDR3 is 14 amino acids. V was clipped by 6 bases and J by 6 bases; unmatched bases: 4. CDR3 sequence (DNA): TGTGCCAGCAGGACAGGGGGCCCCCCCGGGGAGCTGTTTTTT. It encodes CASRTGGPPGELFF. Using reference TRBV2 and TRBJ2-2 for the parts outside the CDR3, the full variable domain is EPEVTQTPSHQVTQMGQEVILRCVPISNHLYFYWYRQILGQKVEFLVSFYNNEISEKSEIFDDQFSVERPDGSNFTLKIRSTKLEDSAMYFCASRTGGPPGELFFGEGSRLTVL.

The chain's CDR3 is CASSPQGGKTQYF. In DNA form, the CDR3 reads TGTGCCAGCAGCCCCCAGGGTGGCAAAACCCAGTACTTC. This rearrangement joins TRBV7-9 to TRBJ2-5, with D possibly TRBD1 on 5 matching bases. There are 13 residues in the CDR3. The germline V gene encodes CDR1 SEHNR and CDR2 FQNEAQ (reference sequence). V lost 5 bases to trimming and J lost 8 bases, with 15 bases between them. Filled out from reference TRBV7-9 and TRBJ2-5, the complete variable domain reads DTGVSQNPRHKITKRGQNVTFRCDPISEHNRLYWYRQTLGQGPEFLTYFQNEAQLEKSRLLSDRFSAERPKGSFSTLEIQRTEQGDSAMYLCASSPQGGKTQYFGPGTRLLVL.